A selection of T cell receptor beta chains follows, all from one sample in a study of T-cell reconstitution after alpha-beta-depleted transplantation in children. TCRdb re-derived calls from the PCR reads in MiXCR, one entry per CDR3 protein. Counted here are a few hundred thousand distinct CDR3 sequences, 15% to 20% occurring once; the ten biggest clones make up less than 4%. This specimen was PBMCs from the stem cell graft donor, taken from the stem cell graft. The receptors come from a human donor who donated a stem cell graft to a child with acute lymphoblastic leukemia. CDR3s include the opening cysteine and the closing phenylalanine or tryptophan. A D gene is named only where the DNA matches it firmly. Not all rows give a size; the values are once, few, many and, for expanded clones, a class.

CDR3 length: 13; clone size: .; D gene: .; V gene: TRBV7-2; J gene: TRBJ1-2; CDR3 protein: CASSYPPSYGYTF; CDR3 DNA: TGTGCCAGCAGTTACCCACCGAGCTATGGCTACACCTTC
CDR3 length: 20; clone size: .; D gene: TRBD2; V gene: TRBV11-2; J gene: TRBJ2-1; CDR3 protein: CASSSRSGLAGAIPYNEQFF; CDR3 DNA: TGTGCCAGCAGCTCCAGATCGGGACTAGCGGGAGCGATCCCATACAATGAGCAGTTCTTC
CDR3 length: 16; clone size: .; D gene: TRBD1; V gene: TRBV6-5; J gene: TRBJ1-1; CDR3 protein: CASSWTGPLLNTEAFF; CDR3 DNA: TGTGCCAGCAGTTGGACAGGACCCCTACTGAACACTGAAGCTTTCTTT
CDR3 length: 20; clone size: .; D gene: TRBD2; V gene: TRBV11-1; J gene: TRBJ2-1; CDR3 protein: CASSQEPGLASRSSYNEQFF; CDR3 DNA: TGTGCCAGCAGCCAAGAACCGGGACTAGCGTCTCGGAGCTCCTACAATGAGCAGTTCTTC
CDR3 length: 17; clone size: few; D gene: .; V gene: TRBV4-1; J gene: TRBJ2-5; CDR3 protein: CASSQVPIVIVGETQYF; CDR3 DNA: TGCGCCAGCAGCCAAGTGCCTATAGTAATTGTGGGCGAGACCCAGTACTTC
CDR3 length: 13; clone size: .; D gene: .; V gene: TRBV7-2; J gene: TRBJ2-4; CDR3 protein: CASSFEMGNIQYF; CDR3 DNA: TGTGCCAGCAGCTTTGAAATGGGGAACATTCAGTACTTC
CDR3 length: 15; clone size: .; D gene: TRBD2; V gene: TRBV7-9; J gene: TRBJ2-1; CDR3 protein: CASSLGASGQNEQFF; CDR3 DNA: TGTGCCAGCAGCTTAGGGGCTAGCGGTCAAAATGAGCAGTTCTTC
CDR3 length: 14; clone size: .; D gene: .; V gene: TRBV12-3/TRBV12-4; J gene: TRBJ1-1; CDR3 protein: CASSLFQTNTEAFF; CDR3 DNA: TGTGCCAGCAGTTTGTTCCAGACGAACACTGAAGCTTTCTTT
CDR3 length: 17; clone size: .; D gene: .; V gene: TRBV15; J gene: TRBJ1-2; CDR3 protein: CATSRDRLPQMFYGYTF; CDR3 DNA: TGTGCCACCAGCAGAGATCGCCTTCCCCAAATGTTCTATGGCTACACCTTC
CDR3 length: 14; clone size: many; D gene: TRBD1; V gene: TRBV9; J gene: TRBJ1-1; CDR3 protein: CASSGQGLNTEAFF; CDR3 DNA: TGTGCCAGCAGCGGACAGGGGTTGAACACTGAAGCTTTCTTT
CDR3 length: 14; clone size: many; D gene: TRBD1; V gene: TRBV29-1; J gene: TRBJ1-2; CDR3 protein: CSVEVGDRGYGYTF; CDR3 DNA: TGCAGCGTTGAAGTGGGGGACAGGGGCTATGGCTACACCTTC
CDR3 length: 16; clone size: few; D gene: TRBD1; V gene: TRBV5-1; J gene: TRBJ1-5; CDR3 protein: CASIRRNRGRDQPQHF; CDR3 DNA: TGCGCCAGCATAAGGAGGAACAGGGGGCGCGATCAGCCCCAGCATTTT
CDR3 length: 14; clone size: .; D gene: .; V gene: TRBV7-9; J gene: TRBJ1-1; CDR3 protein: CATQISQGYTEAFF; CDR3 DNA: TGTGCCACACAGATTTCCCAGGGGTACACTGAAGCTTTCTTT
CDR3 length: 13; clone size: .; D gene: .; V gene: TRBV7-3; J gene: TRBJ2-1; CDR3 protein: CASSLDPLNEQFF; CDR3 DNA: TGTGCCAGCAGCTTAGACCCCCTCAATGAGCAGTTCTTC
CDR3 length: 14; clone size: .; D gene: TRBD2; V gene: TRBV20-1; J gene: TRBJ2-1; CDR3 protein: CSTLAGEPPNEQFF; CDR3 DNA: TGCAGTACCCTAGCGGGAGAGCCTCCGAATGAGCAGTTCTTC
CDR3 length: 16; clone size: .; D gene: .; V gene: TRBV27; J gene: TRBJ1-5; CDR3 protein: CASQKGGAYSNQPQHF; CDR3 DNA: TGTGCCAGCCAGAAAGGGGGGGCGTATAGCAATCAGCCCCAGCATTTT
CDR3 length: 13; clone size: .; D gene: TRBD1; V gene: TRBV6-6; J gene: TRBJ1-1; CDR3 protein: CASSYSGQGAAFF; CDR3 DNA: TGTGCCAGCAGTTACTCTGGACAGGGGGCAGCTTTCTTT
CDR3 length: 14; clone size: few; D gene: TRBD2; V gene: TRBV12-3/TRBV12-4; J gene: TRBJ2-5; CDR3 protein: CASSLTAGEETQYF; CDR3 DNA: TGTGCCAGCAGTTTAACAGCGGGAGAAGAGACCCAGTACTTC
CDR3 length: 14; clone size: few; D gene: .; V gene: TRBV10-3; J gene: TRBJ2-7; CDR3 protein: CAISEVGSAYEQYF; CDR3 DNA: TGTGCCATCAGTGAGGTAGGGAGTGCCTACGAGCAGTACTTC
CDR3 length: 15; clone size: .; D gene: TRBD2; V gene: TRBV2; J gene: TRBJ2-7; CDR3 protein: CASSETSGEAYEQYF; CDR3 DNA: TGTGCCAGCAGTGAGACTAGCGGGGAAGCCTACGAGCAGTACTTC
CDR3 length: 13; clone size: many; D gene: .; V gene: TRBV12-3/TRBV12-4; J gene: TRBJ2-2; CDR3 protein: CASSGTNTGELFF; CDR3 DNA: TGTGCCAGCAGTGGGACGAACACCGGGGAGCTGTTTTTT
CDR3 length: 14; clone size: .; D gene: TRBD1; V gene: TRBV12-3/TRBV12-4; J gene: TRBJ2-3; CDR3 protein: CASSQTGGTDTQYF; CDR3 DNA: TGTGCCAGCAGTCAGACAGGGGGGACAGATACGCAGTATTTT
CDR3 length: 10; clone size: few; D gene: .; V gene: TRBV6-1; J gene: TRBJ1-2; CDR3 protein: CASSVLGYTF; CDR3 DNA: TGTGCCAGCAGTGTTCTTGGCTACACCTTC